These 6 T cell receptor beta chains share one sample of origin, sequenced in a study of blood T cell repertoires in COVID-19. Libraries were prepared by immunoSEQ multiplex PCR; TCRdb keeps only in-frame clonotypes and omits some of them. The repertoire holds about 110,000 clones, about 88% seen once, with approximately 1.5% in the top ten. Sequencing was carried out using peripheral blood. These TCRs come from a middle-aged man with acute or convalescent COVID-19.

This chain links TRBV28 with TRBJ1-2; 9 bases align to TRBD1. J lost 3 bases, V lost 6 bases, and 2 bases had no gene match. Per germline, CDR1 MDHEN and CDR2 SYDVKM. CDR3 length: 13 amino acids. The CDR3 nucleotides read TGTGCCAGCAGGGGGACAGGGTACTATGGCTACACCTTC. It specifies CASRGTGYYGYTF.

This clone was picked up a small number of times. The chain couples TRBV7-9 to TRBJ2-7; 13 nucleotides align to TRBD2. CDR1 SEHNR and CDR2 FQNEAQ come from the germline V gene (reference sequence). This CDR3 is built from 16 residues. J gave up 3 bases and V 5 bases, and 7 bases lay outside the gene matches. The DNA for the CDR3 is TGTGCCAGCAGCCCCTGGGGACTAGCGGGGAGCTACGAGCAGTACTTC. Encoded protein: CASSPWGLAGSYEQYF.

The rearrangement joins TRBV10-3 to TRBJ2-7; 8 bases are a match to TRBD1. CDR1 is ENHRY, CDR2 SYGVKD, per germline. The V segment lost 8 bases and the J segment 12 bases; nucleotides outside the gene matches: 9. This CDR3 has 11 amino acids. The CDR3 DNA follows: TGTGCCATCGGGCCAGGGGGCGTTCTGTACTTC. This gives the protein CAIGPGGVLYF.

The chain recombines TRBV11-2 with TRBJ2-5; 12 positions match TRBD1. The CDR3 contains 17 residues. Trimming removed 6 bases from V and 0 bases from J; junction bases left unmatched: 8. Germline lookup yields CDR1 SGHAT and CDR2 FQNNGV. CDR3 loop: CASSTGTGGFYQETQYF. The DNA for the CDR3 is TGTGCCAGCAGTACAGGGACAGGGGGCTTTTACCAAGAGACCCAGTACTTC.

The chain uses TRBV27 and TRBJ2-1; D perhaps matches TRBD1 (6 bases). V lost 7 bases to trimming and J lost 0 bases, with 13 bases between them. The germline V gene encodes CDR1 MNHEY and CDR2 SMNVEV (reference sequence). The CDR3 is made up of 15 amino acids. In DNA, the CDR3 is TGTGCCAGCATTTCCTGGGGGCTCTCCTACAATGAGCAGTTCTTC. Residues: CASISWGLSYNEQFF.

The rearrangement links TRBV4-2 to TRBJ2-2, with no clear D. The ends were cut back, 2 bases at V and 7 bases at J, with 5 bases in the middle. This CDR3 contains 12 residues. Germline V CDR1 and CDR2: LGHNA, YNFKEQ. This CDR3 is CASSQSIGELFF. The CDR3 coding sequence is TGTGCCAGCAGCCAATCCATCGGGGAGCTGTTTTTT.